One sample yielded the 10 T cell receptor beta chains listed below, sequenced in a study of early T cells in non-severe SARS-CoV-2 infection. TCRdb itself ran the 5' RACE reads through MiXCR, one entry per CDR3 protein. The sample consists of roughly 100,000 distinct CDR3 sequences, around 12% of them appearing once. The specimen sequenced was whole blood. These receptors were taken from an adult who was a healthcare worker with PCR-confirmed SARS-CoV-2 infection or an uninfected control (not recorded which).

The table lists this clonotype with a few counts. The CDR3 sequence: CAVGPGTGEADTQYF. CDR3 sequence (DNA): TGTGCCGTAGGTCCCGGGACAGGGGAAGCAGATACGCAGTATTTT. This chain uses TRBV24-1 with TRBJ2-3; 10 nucleotides align to TRBD1. The V segment lost 12 bases and the J segment 4 bases; nucleotides outside the gene matches: 12. The CDR3 length is 15 residues. Germline V gene data show CDR1 as KGHDR and CDR2 as SFDVKD.

This clonotype was detected only a few times. The gene calls are TRBV5-1 and TRBJ2-7; D possibly corresponds to TRBD1 (6 bases). Germline-derived CDR1 and CDR2 are SGHRS and YFSETQ. The CDR3 covers 15 residues. V was trimmed by 0 bases and J by 6 bases, leaving 16 bases between them. This chain's CDR3 is CASSLAGQRFGEQYF. The CDR3 bases are TGCGCCAGCAGCTTGGCCGGACAGCGATTCGGCGAGCAGTACTTC.

This sequence joins TRBV21-1 and TRBJ2-1; the DNA was not used to check the table's D call, TRBD2. TRBV21-1 is flagged as a pseudogene. The CDR3 spans 16 residues. The CDR3 loop reads CATRPLAGVSYNEQFF. CDR3 nucleotides: TGTGCCACCAGACCTCTAGCGGGGGTTTCCTACAATGAGCAGTTCTTC.

The table lists this clonotype with many counts. The CDR3 loop reads CASRLKGNTEAFF. CDR3 DNA: TGTGCCAGCAGATTAAAGGGGAACACTGAAGCTTTCTTT. This chain links TRBV7-2 with TRBJ1-1; D call uncertain. This CDR3 spans 13 amino acids. Germline V gene data show CDR1 as SGHTA and CDR2 as FQGNSA. The V end lost 6 bases, the J end lost 1 base, and 9 bases lay between the germline ends.

This clonotype was seen at least ten times. The chain employs TRBV4-1 and TRBJ2-1, with D possibly TRBD2 on 6 matching bases. V lost 4 bases, J lost 6 bases, and 13 bases lay in between. CDR3 length equals 14 residues. CDR1 MGHRA and CDR2 YSYEKL come from the germline V gene. CDR3 residues: CASSPMGLTNEQFF. The CDR3 DNA is TGCGCCAGCAGCCCCATGGGACTCACCAATGAGCAGTTCTTC.

A few counts support this clonotype. The chain employs TRBV12-3 or TRBV12-4 and TRBJ2-3; tentative D call: TRBD2 (6 bases). V was pared by 6 bases and J by 5 bases, with 18 bases between. The CDR3 contains 15 residues. CDR3 region: CASRLGTRGGDTQYF. The CDR3 region has the DNA TGTGCCAGCAGACTGGGGACTCGAGGTGGAGATACGCAGTATTTT.

This clonotype was found many times. The genes are TRBV14 and TRBJ2-3; TRBD2 matches 9 bases. J was trimmed by 9 bases and V by 4 bases; bases with no gene match: 8. This CDR3 comprises 14 residues. Germline assignment: CDR1 SGHDN and CDR2 FVKESK. The CDR3 sequence is CASSPQLAGRTQYF. The CDR3 coding sequence is TGTGCCAGCAGCCCCCAACTAGCGGGTCGCACGCAGTATTTT.

Ten or more counts support this clonotype. The chain recombines TRBV12-3 or TRBV12-4 with TRBJ2-3; TRBD1 matches 7 bases. This CDR3 contains 12 residues. With 8 bases clipped from V and 7 bases from J, the junction kept 6 bases outside the gene matches. The CDR3 sequence: CASGQALHTQYF. CDR3 nucleotides: TGTGCCAGCGGACAGGCTCTTCATACGCAGTATTTT.

The rearrangement uses TRBV28 and TRBJ2-6, with D perhaps TRBD1 or TRBD2 (5 bases each). There are 16 residues in the CDR3. The germline CDR1 and CDR2 sequences are MDHEN and SYDVKM. Trimming removed 6 bases from V and 3 bases from J, with 15 bases in between. DNA of the CDR3: TGTGCCAGCAGCACCTCTCGGGGCGATGGGGCCAACGTCCTGACTTTC. Its translation: CASSTSRGDGANVLTF.

The chain combines TRBV25-1 with TRBJ2-2; 7 bases agree with TRBD2. Germline trimming cut 3 bases from V and 1 base from J; bases unmatched to any gene: 8. CDR3 length: 17 amino acids. CDR1 and CDR2 (germline): MGHDK, SYGVNS. The CDR3 spells CASSDFSGTLNTGELFF. The CDR3 coding sequence is TGTGCCAGCAGTGATTTCAGCGGGACTTTGAACACCGGGGAGCTGTTTTTT.